The rows below give T cell receptor beta chains drawn from one sample of a study of T cell responses to AZD1222 COVID-19 vaccine. Some clones are missing from TCRdb's copy, which holds only in-frame ones; the method was immunoSEQ multiplex PCR. The sample includes 84,000 or so clones, 70% to 90% of them seen just once. Sequencing used peripheral blood, obtained on day 0 of AZD1222 vaccination. Source of these receptors: an adult in good health. Each CDR3 is given with its conserved first and last residue.

V gene	J gene	CDR3 protein
TRBV6-5	TRBJ1-1	CASTLTGRNTEAFF
TRBV21-1	TRBJ1-2	CASSNRDNYGYTF
TRBV24-1	TRBJ1-2	CATSDPGVDYGYTF
TRBV6-5	TRBJ2-2	CASRTSPANTGELFF
TRBV30	TRBJ2-7	CAWRTGLSYEQYF
TRBV4-2	TRBJ1-1	CASSQGGSRSKAFF
TRBV3-1/TRBV3-2	TRBJ1-2	CASSQRPGENGYTF
TRBV24-1	TRBJ2-1	CATSDLPPGEQFF
TRBV4-2	TRBJ2-7	CASSQDLVPGTGPEEQYF
TRBV27	TRBJ2-7	CASSFFGPHYEQYF
TRBV18	TRBJ1-2	CASSSVPLGYGYTF
TRBV15	TRBJ2-5	CATSRETTAKETQYF
TRBV6-1	TRBJ2-5	CASSEALTSGSTSFFLGETQYF
TRBV5-1	TRBJ2-6	CASRDRHGSGANVLTF
TRBV5-5	TRBJ2-1	CASSLGLAGGYNEQFF
TRBV7-9	TRBJ1-1	CASSPGTGDTEAFF
TRBV3-1/TRBV3-2	TRBJ2-7	CASSQGTSGFEQYF
TRBV12-5	TRBJ2-5	CASVPAGATQETQYF
TRBV4-2	TRBJ1-2	CASSHKTGTSHYGYTF
TRBV6-6	TRBJ1-4	CASSYRGVNEKLFF
TRBV19	TRBJ2-1	CASSIGRLAGGPNEQFF
TRBV9	TRBJ1-1	CASSPTPNTEAFF
TRBV18	TRBJ1-5	CASSPEDNQPQHF
TRBV6-5	TRBJ2-1	CASSPDRGSYNEQFF
TRBV11-3	TRBJ2-1	CASSLGGLQIYNEQFF
TRBV5-1	TRBJ2-7	CASSWRAGTSGFSYEQYF
TRBV7-8	TRBJ1-1	CASSSAGTFTEAFF
TRBV5-1	TRBJ2-7	CASSLDRGTFDEQYF
TRBV7-2	TRBJ1-6	CASSPRRYNSPLHF
TRBV5-1	TRBJ1-1	CASSPSGGANTEAFF
TRBV19	TRBJ2-1	CASSIWSSASGRLKFF
TRBV19	TRBJ1-5	CASRGQLYSNQPQHF
TRBV5-6	TRBJ2-7	CASSPNLGLDYEQYF
TRBV6-6	TRBJ1-2	CASNPGQSYVRYGYTF
TRBV18	TRBJ2-1	CASSPPTPAGGSFQFF
TRBV9	TRBJ2-1	CASSPGLAGAPIYNEQFF
TRBV6-5	TRBJ2-3	CASSKLVWGRDTQYF
TRBV5-1	TRBJ2-3	CASSLWVGGSTDTQYF